Presented here are 19 T cell receptor beta chains from one specimen sequenced in a study of shared clonotypes between healthy human individuals. Here immunoSEQ multiplex PCR was the method, and the copy in TCRdb shows in-frame clones only, minus some. The data show about 1 million clones, roughly 70% seen once. Sequenced: memory CD4+ T cells sorted from blood. Documented subset: CD45RA-negative fraction. The receptors come from a man between 18 and 29 years old in good health.

There are a few counts of this clone. V and J are TRBV2 and TRBJ2-7; unclear D gene. Germline V gene data show CDR1 as SNHLY and CDR2 as FYNNEI. V was pared by 8 bases and J by 1 base, with 15 bases between. This CDR3 contains 14 residues. DNA of the CDR3: TGTGCCAGCTGCCCCGGGCAAATGTCCTACGAGCAGTACTTC. This gives the protein CASCPGQMSYEQYF.

J is TRBJ2-5 and V is TRBV5-5, with TRBD1 matching over 9 bases. The trim removed 5 bases at V and 0 bases at J, leaving 5 bases unmatched. This CDR3 region has 15 residues. The V gene's germline CDR1 is SGHKS and CDR2 YYEKEE (reference sequence). CDR3 DNA sequence: TGTGCCAGCAGTGGGGGGACAGGGAACCAAGAGACCCAGTACTTC. This encodes CASSGGTGNQETQYF.

This chain uses TRBV9 with TRBJ2-3; tentatively, D is TRBD2 (6 bases). V was trimmed by 4 bases and J by 4 bases, leaving 22 bases between them. This CDR3 comprises 17 residues. Germline CDR1 reads SGDLS; CDR2 reads YYNGEE. The DNA for the CDR3 is TGTGCCAGCAGCCCTCAGAGACTCCCGGGAGCGGCAGATACGCAGTATTTT. It codes for CASSPQRLPGAADTQYF.

This chain connects TRBV5-1 to TRBJ2-5; 8 positions agree with TRBD2. V lost 0 bases and J lost 1; bases outside the gene matches: 5. The germline V gene has CDR1 SGHRS and CDR2 YFSETQ. The CDR3 has 16 residues. The CDR3 protein is CASSLAASGSQETQYF. In nucleotides, the CDR3 is TGCGCCAGCAGCTTGGCAGCTAGCGGGTCCCAAGAGACCCAGTACTTC. The variable domain in full, with the rest retrieved from reference TRBV5-1 and TRBJ2-5, is KAGVTQTPRYLIKTRGQQVTLSCSPISGHRSVSWYQQTPGQGLQFLFEYFSETQRNKGNFPGRFSGRQFSNSRSEMNVSTLELGDSALYLCASSLAASGSQETQYFGPGTRLLVL.

The V call is TRBV7-2, the J call TRBJ2-3; weak D call: TRBD2 (6 bases). With 5 bases removed from V and 0 bases from J, the gap between germline ends came to 18 bases. Germline assignment: CDR1 SGHTA and CDR2 FQGNSA. The CDR3 sequence is 17 residues long. The DNA of the CDR3 is TGTGCCAGCAGCCCCGGCTCCCGAGGGACTAGCACAGATACGCAGTATTTT. Amino acids: CASSPGSRGTSTDTQYF. Supplemented by reference TRBV7-2 and TRBJ2-3, the full variable domain reads GAGVSQSPSNKVTEKGKDVELRCDPISGHTALYWYRQSLGQGLEFLIYFQGNSAPDKSGLPSDRFSAERTGGSVSTLTIQRTQQEDSAVYLCASSPGSRGTSTDTQYFGPGTRLTVL.

The V gene is TRBV4-3, the J gene TRBJ1-2; D is unclear. Trimming shortened V by 0 bases and J by 4 bases, and 9 bases separated the two germline ends. Germline-derived CDR1 and CDR2 are LGHNA and YSLEER. The CDR3 covers 14 residues. CDR3 region: CASSQDPTVYGYTF. The DNA for the CDR3 is TGCGCCAGCAGCCAAGATCCGACGGTCTATGGCTACACCTTC.

The table lists this clone with a count of one. This rearrangement joins TRBV28 to TRBJ1-1, with D unclear. Germline V lookup: CDR1 MDHEN, CDR2 SYDVKM. The CDR3 consists of 16 residues. Trimming stripped 2 bases from V and 0 bases from J, with 13 bases between. CDR3 coding DNA: TGTGCCAGCAGTTTAGGTTTCCAGATCATGAACACTGAAGCTTTCTTT. It is translated as CASSLGFQIMNTEAFF.

The chain combines TRBV19 with TRBJ2-7, with 9 bases matching TRBD1. Trimming cost V 4 bases and J 5 bases; bases outside gene matches: 9. CDR1 is LNHDA and CDR2 is SQIVND in the germline V gene (reference sequence). The CDR3 is 15 amino acids. This CDR3 is CASSTGTGRSDEQYF. The CDR3 DNA follows: TGTGCCAGTAGTACCGGGACAGGGAGGTCCGACGAGCAGTACTTC. The complete variable domain, with remaining parts taken from reference TRBV19 and TRBJ2-7, reads DGGITQSPKYLFRKEGQNVTLSCEQNLNHDAMYWYRQDPGQGLRLIYYSQIVNDFQKGDIAEGYSVSREKKESFPLTVTSAQKNPTAFYLCASSTGTGRSDEQYFGPGTRLTVT.

V and J are TRBV7-9 and TRBJ2-2; D gene ambiguous. V dropped 3 bases and J dropped 5 bases, with 16 bases sitting between them. Germline V gene data show CDR1 as SEHNR and CDR2 as FQNEAQ (reference sequence). The CDR3 consists of 16 residues. The CDR3 nucleotides are TGTGCCAGCAGCTTCGGGCTGGGGTCGTGGACCGGGGAGCTGTTTTTT. Translating it yields CASSFGLGSWTGELFF. The full variable domain, rest sourced from reference TRBV7-9 and TRBJ2-2, is DTGVSQNPRHKITKRGQNVTFRCDPISEHNRLYWYRQTLGQGPEFLTYFQNEAQLEKSRLLSDRFSAERPKGSFSTLEIQRTEQGDSAMYLCASSFGLGSWTGELFFGEGSRLTVL.

This clone was seen only once. The genes are TRBV28 and TRBJ1-5; TRBD1 is a possible D gene (5 bases). Germline assignment: CDR1 MDHEN and CDR2 SYDVKM. The CDR3 has 16 residues. V dropped 4 bases and J dropped 1 base, with 14 bases sitting between them. CDR3 DNA: TGTGCCAGCAGTTCCTGGGACGACATGAGCAATCAGCCCCAGCATTTT. Translating gives CASSSWDDMSNQPQHF.

This chain links TRBV5-1 with TRBJ1-1, with 8 bases matching TRBD1. Germline lookup yields CDR1 SGHRS and CDR2 YFSETQ. The V segment lost 4 bases and the J segment 6 bases; nucleotides outside the gene matches: 8. The CDR3 length is 14 residues. CDR3 sequence reads: CASSRGQGAPEAFF. The CDR3 DNA reads TGCGCCAGCAGCAGGGGTCAGGGGGCCCCTGAAGCTTTCTTT. Variable domain in full (rest from reference TRBV5-1 and TRBJ1-1): KAGVTQTPRYLIKTRGQQVTLSCSPISGHRSVSWYQQTPGQGLQFLFEYFSETQRNKGNFPGRFSGRQFSNSRSEMNVSTLELGDSALYLCASSRGQGAPEAFFGQGTRLTVV.

The genes are TRBV6-1 and TRBJ1-6; the D gene is possibly TRBD1 (5 bases). CDR3 length: 16 amino acids. Germline CDR1 and CDR2: MNHNS and SASEGT. V was cut by 2 bases and J by 8 bases, with 16 bases left in between. DNA of the CDR3: TGTGCCAGCAGTGAAACCTCAGGAGGGGTGGATTCACCCCTCCACTTT. It encodes CASSETSGGVDSPLHF.

The rearrangement uses TRBV18 and TRBJ2-7; possible D gene TRBD2, 6 bases. Germline CDR1 KGHSH, CDR2 LQKENI. The CDR3 extends over 15 amino acids. V lost 3 bases and J lost 6, with 18 bases in between. CDR3 residues: CASSPSKGEVAEQYF. CDR3 DNA: TGTGCCAGCTCACCCAGTAAAGGGGAGGTGGCCGAGCAGTACTTC.

A remark on this clone: Other nucleotide sequences from this sample produce the same CDR3. J is TRBJ2-5 and V is TRBV5-6; no clear D. CDR1 and CDR2 (germline): SGHDT, YYEEEE. The CDR3 runs to 14 residues. Between the trimmed V and J ends, which lost 1 base and 2 bases, there was a span of 9 bases. CDR3 amino acids: CASSLPAGQETQYF. The CDR3 DNA is TGTGCCAGCAGCTTGCCGGCAGGTCAAGAGACCCAGTACTTC.

The chain combines TRBV6-6 with TRBJ2-5; 10 bases map to TRBD2. The V gene's germline CDR1 is MNHNY and CDR2 SVGAGI (reference sequence). The CDR3 length is 15 residues. V shed 6 bases, J shed 5 bases, and the junction held 9 bases outside the gene matches. For the CDR3, the DNA is TGTGCCAGCAGCCTGATGAGCGGGGGGGGCGAGACCCAGTACTTC. This encodes CASSLMSGGGETQYF.

The table lists this clone with a few counts. The chain is built from TRBV6-5 and TRBJ1-6; a possible D gene is TRBD1 (5 bases). Germline CDR1 and CDR2: MNHEY and SVGAGI. The CDR3 extends over 12 amino acids. V lost 7 bases and J 13 bases, leaving 14 bases between the germline ends. CDR3 sequence: CASTSTGGPLHF. CDR3 DNA: TGTGCCAGCACCTCGACCGGGGGGCCCCTCCACTTT.

A single count supports this clone. This chain joins TRBV6-5 and TRBJ2-3, with D possibly being TRBD1 (5 bases). Germline V gene sequence: CDR1 MNHEY, CDR2 SVGAGI. Trimming stripped 6 bases from V and 0 bases from J, with 16 bases between. This CDR3 region has 16 residues. The CDR3 bases are TGTGCCAGCAGATACGCGTTAGGGGCTAGCACAGATACGCAGTATTTT. It codes for CASRYALGASTDTQYF.

This chain uses TRBV29-1 with TRBJ2-5, with D perhaps TRBD2 (6 bases). The J call may be incorrect, as the DNA end agrees better with TRBJ2-7. The CDR3 covers 12 residues. CDR1 is SQVTM and CDR2 is ANQGSEA in the germline V gene. The CDR3 is CSVDDGGTEQYF. The CDR3 coding sequence is TGCAGCGTTGATGATGGAGGGACCGAGCAGTACTTC.

This clone has more than one count but fewer than ten. The chain combines TRBV5-4 with TRBJ2-1; 11 positions match TRBD1. Losses at the gene ends were 5 bases for V and 12 bases for J; bases not matched to a gene: 13. This CDR3 has 15 amino acids. Germline lookup yields CDR1 SGHNT and CDR2 YYREEE (reference sequence). The CDR3 sequence: CASSSSGTGGGRQFF. In nucleotides, the CDR3 is TGTGCCAGCAGTTCCTCCGGGACAGGGGGAGGGAGGCAGTTCTTC.